A selection of T cell receptor beta chains follows, all from one sample in a study of cytomegalovirus exposure and HLA in healthy donors. TCRdb's copy holds only in-frame clones and misses some; the assay was immunoSEQ multiplex PCR. The table records 130,000 to 150,000 clones, 70% to 85% of them present only once. Sequenced material: PBMCs. These receptors were taken from a woman aged 55-75 years in good health and CMV-seropositive. The conserved cysteine and the conserved F or W are not part of the CDR3 here. A D gene is named only where the DNA matches it firmly.

>.|TRBV29-1|TRBJ1-4
SVEGGVDKLF
>TRBD2|TRBV6-5|TRBJ2-1
ASSFSSGSSNEQF
>.|TRBV7-9|TRBJ2-3
ASSSGPGRSDTQY
>.|TRBV5-5|TRBJ1-2
ASSLKWGHMDGYT
>.|TRBV29-1|TRBJ2-7
SAAAGRNVYEQY
>TRBD1|TRBV7-9|TRBJ2-7
ASTGDRDYEQY
>.|TRBV7-6|TRBJ2-2
ASSSVAQSNTGELF
>.|TRBV2|TRBJ2-3
ASSYNGRGAQY
>.|TRBV6-5|TRBJ2-7
ASSLLSGTGEQY
>TRBD1|TRBV4-1|TRBJ2-1
ASSAAVLQGSENNEQF
>.|TRBV27|TRBJ1-1
ASSLDGENTEAF
>TRBD1|TRBV6-5|TRBJ2-5
ASSPRGPQETQY
>TRBD1|TRBV5-4|TRBJ1-3
ASSPRGQNSGNTIY
>TRBD1|TRBV5-1|.
ASSPSGTVNEQY
>.|TRBV7-9|TRBJ2-1
ASSSRGMDEQF
>.|TRBV28|TRBJ1-1
ASNLRGATEAF
>TRBD1|TRBV28|TRBJ2-7
ASSDTGTGNPEQY
>TRBD1|TRBV19|TRBJ2-6
ASSTPGQGSGANVLT
>.|TRBV28|TRBJ2-7
ASRAEAGANYEQY
>.|TRBV7-9|TRBJ2-1
ASSLVIVGAEQF
>.|TRBV5-6|TRBJ1-1
ASSWALGEAF
>TRBD2|TRBV4-1|TRBJ2-7
ASSQETGLAGVYEQY